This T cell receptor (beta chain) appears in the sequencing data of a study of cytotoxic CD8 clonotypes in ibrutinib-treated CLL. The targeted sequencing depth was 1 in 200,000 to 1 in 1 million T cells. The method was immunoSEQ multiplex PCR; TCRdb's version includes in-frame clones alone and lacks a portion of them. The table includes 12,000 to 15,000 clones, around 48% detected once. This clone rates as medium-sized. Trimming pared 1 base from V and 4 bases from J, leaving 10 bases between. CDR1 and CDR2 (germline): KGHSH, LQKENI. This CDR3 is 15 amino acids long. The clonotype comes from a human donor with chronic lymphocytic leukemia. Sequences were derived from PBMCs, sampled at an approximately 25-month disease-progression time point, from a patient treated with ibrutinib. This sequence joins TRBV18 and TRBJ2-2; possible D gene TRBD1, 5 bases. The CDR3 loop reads CASSPRDDSTGELFF. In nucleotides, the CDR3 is TGTGCCAGCTCACCACGAGACGACAGCACCGGGGAGCTGTTTTTT.